These 22 T cell receptor beta chains were sequenced from one sample in a study of T cell changes during pregnancy in multiple sclerosis. Profiled with immunoSEQ multiplex PCR; TCRdb holds only in-frame clones, not every one. The sample includes around 75,000 clones, 94% of them seen just once. This sample comprised CD4+ T cells from peripheral blood mononuclear cells, obtained after pregnancy. These receptors all stem from a female donor with multiple sclerosis, enrolled in a pregnancy study.

This clone came up once. V gene TRBV27 combines with J gene TRBJ2-3, with 10 bases fitting TRBD1. This CDR3 is built from 15 residues. Germline V lookup: CDR1 MNHEY, CDR2 SMNVEV (reference sequence). The junction had 7 bases not matched to a gene; V was cut back by 8 bases and J by 2 bases. The CDR3 reads CASVMGQGPTDTQYF. The CDR3 DNA follows: TGTGCCAGCGTGATGGGACAGGGGCCCACAGATACGCAGTATTTT.

The chain has TRBV28 and TRBJ1-2, with D hard to call. Trimming removed 6 bases at V and 8 bases at J, with 25 bases between. Germline lookup yields CDR1 MDHEN and CDR2 SYDVKM. CDR3 length: 16 residues. CDR3 region: CASREGRGERAGGYTF. As DNA, the CDR3 is TGTGCCAGCAGGGAGGGTCGGGGAGAGCGGGCGGGAGGCTACACCTTC.

The J gene is TRBJ2-3, the V gene TRBV5-1; D not certain. Trimming took off 4 bases at V and 0 bases at J, with 9 bases between the two ends. This CDR3 has 14 amino acids. Germline V gene lookup returns CDR1 SGHRS and CDR2 YFSETQ. DNA for the CDR3: TGCGCCAGCAGCCAGGATGTGAGCACAGATACGCAGTATTTT. Translation: CASSQDVSTDTQYF.

The chain couples TRBV19 to TRBJ2-7; tentative D call: TRBD1 (5 bases). With 3 bases removed from V and 0 bases from J, the gap between germline ends came to 9 bases. The CDR3 extends over 14 amino acids. Germline values: CDR1 LNHDA, CDR2 SQIVND (reference sequence). In DNA form, the CDR3 reads TGTGCCAGTAGTATTGCAGGGTCCTCCTACGAGCAGTACTTC. It codes for CASSIAGSSYEQYF.

A few counts support this clone. This chain connects TRBV5-1 to TRBJ2-3; 8 nucleotides agree with TRBD2. Germline V gene sequence: CDR1 SGHRS, CDR2 YFSETQ. The length of the CDR3 is 16 residues. Trimming cost V 4 bases and J 3 bases; bases outside gene matches: 10. The CDR3 DNA sequence: TGCGCCAGCAGCCTTCAAAGTAGCGGGAAAACAGATACGCAGTATTTT. Protein product: CASSLQSSGKTDTQYF.

The gene calls are TRBV2 and TRBJ2-3, with D possibly TRBD2 on 7 matching bases. Germline V gives CDR1 SNHLY, CDR2 FYNNEI. The CDR3 has 15 amino acids. The V and J ends lost 10 bases and 1 base respectively, with 18 bases between them. The DNA for the CDR3 is TGTGCCACCTCGGTGGGGGGGGCTGGCACAGATACGCAGTATTTT. Translated: CATSVGGAGTDTQYF.

The chain employs TRBV29-1 and TRBJ1-2, with 8 bases that match TRBD1. Germline-derived CDR1 and CDR2 are SQVTM and ANQGSEA. Trimming removed 3 bases from V and 6 bases from J; junction bases left unmatched: 3. This CDR3 has 12 amino acids. CDR3 protein: CSVDDRGNGYTF. The CDR3 DNA sequence: TGCAGCGTTGATGACAGGGGCAATGGCTACACCTTC.

The rearrangement uses TRBV5-4 and TRBJ2-3; D perhaps matches TRBD2 (6 bases). The germline V gene encodes CDR1 SGHNT and CDR2 YYREEE (reference sequence). Trimming removed 4 bases from V and 2 bases from J, with 17 bases in between. This CDR3 is built from 16 residues. CDR3 coding DNA: TGTGCCAGCAGCCGAGCTAGTAGCGGATTCACAGATACGCAGTATTTT. Its translation is CASSRASSGFTDTQYF.

This clone was detected only a few times. The V and J genes are TRBV7-9 and TRBJ2-6; 8 nucleotides match TRBD1. Germline V gene sequence: CDR1 SEHNR, CDR2 FQNEAQ (reference sequence). The CDR3 is made up of 16 amino acids. The J segment lost 2 bases and the V segment lost 5 bases, leaving 5 bases of the junction unmatched. The CDR3 coding sequence is TGTGCCAGCAGCGACGCAGGGGGCCCTGGGGCCAACGTCCTGACTTTC. Residues: CASSDAGGPGANVLTF.

In DNA, the CDR3 is TGTGCCAGCAGCTTTTTACTAAGCACCTCTAACTATGGCTACACCTTC. Translation: CASSFLLSTSNYGYTF. The rearrangement links TRBV7-2 to TRBJ1-2, with D uncertain. Trimming took off 3 bases at V and 0 bases at J, with 14 bases between the two ends. CDR1 and CDR2 (germline): SGHTA, FQGNSA. CDR3 size: 16 residues.

The chain employs TRBV27 and TRBJ2-1; 9 positions agree with TRBD2. The CDR3 is 15 residues long. The V gene's germline CDR1 is MNHEY and CDR2 SMNVEV (reference sequence). The trim removed 5 bases at V and 4 bases at J, leaving 6 bases unmatched. Here the CDR3 DNA reads TGTGCCAGCAGTCCTAGCGGGATTCTGTACAATGAGCAGTTCTTC. Protein sequence: CASSPSGILYNEQFF.

This chain uses TRBV11-2 with TRBJ2-7; 9 bases are shared with TRBD1. Germline V gene lookup returns CDR1 SGHAT and CDR2 FQNNGV. Trimming took 5 bases from V and 7 from J; bases not matched to a gene: 3. The length of the CDR3 is 12 residues. CDR3 nucleotides: TGTGCCAGCAGCGGACAGGGGAGGGAGCAGTACTTC. This translates into CASSGQGREQYF.

V is TRBV15 and J is TRBJ2-3; 9 bases match TRBD2. The CDR3 loop spans 15 amino acids. V was pared by 3 bases and J by 1 base, with 2 bases of the junction left unmatched. The germline V gene encodes CDR1 LNHNV and CDR2 YYDKDF (reference sequence). CDR3 amino acids: CATSRRTSGTDTQYF. The CDR3 DNA sequence: TGTGCCACCAGCAGGAGGACTAGCGGCACAGATACGCAGTATTTT.

This chain joins TRBV5-6 and TRBJ2-5; 7 bases align to TRBD2. Looked up from germline, CDR1 is SGHDT and CDR2 is YYEEEE. Trimming removed 3 bases from V and 5 bases from J; junction bases left unmatched: 16. The CDR3 runs 17 residues. DNA of the CDR3: TGTGCCAGCAGCTCGTTCGGGCCCGGGAGGTTTGAGGAGACCCAGTACTTC. Amino acid sequence: CASSSFGPGRFEETQYF. Using reference TRBV5-6 and TRBJ2-5 for the parts outside the CDR3, the full variable domain is DAGVTQSPTHLIKTRGQQVTLRCSPKSGHDTVSWYQQALGQGPQFIFQYYEEEERQRGNFPDRFSGHQFPNYSSELNVNALLLGDSALYLCASSSFGPGRFEETQYFGPGTRLLVL.

This rearrangement joins TRBV11-1 to TRBJ2-2; 9 bases match TRBD1. This CDR3 has 14 residues. Germline CDR1 is SGHAT and CDR2 is FQDESV (reference sequence). V trimming: 5 bases; J trimming: 4 bases; junction bases outside the gene matches: 2. The CDR3 protein is CASSLDRGTGELFF. CDR3 sequence (DNA): TGTGCCAGCAGCCTGGACAGGGGCACCGGGGAGCTGTTTTTT.

The CDR3 DNA follows: TGTGCCAGCTCACGTGGGACAGGGAGCTCCTACGAGCAGTACTTC. Translated: CASSRGTGSSYEQYF. The V and J genes are TRBV18 and TRBJ2-7, with 9 bases lining up with TRBD1. The CDR3 has 15 amino acids. Trimming cost V 4 bases and J 0 bases; bases outside gene matches: 4. Germline-derived CDR1 and CDR2 are KGHSH and LQKENI.

The chain joins TRBV10-3 to TRBJ2-4; 15 positions match TRBD2. The CDR3 contains 12 residues. Trimming took 6 bases from V and 15 from J; bases not matched to a gene: 3. Germline lookup yields CDR1 ENHRY and CDR2 SYGVKD. The CDR3 DNA follows: TGTGCCATCAGGGGGACTAGCGGGAGGTGGTACTTC. Its translation: CAIRGTSGRWYF.

The sample holds one count of this clone. The V gene is TRBV25-1, the J gene TRBJ2-6, with D unresolved. Germline V CDR1 and CDR2: MGHDK, SYGVNS. The V and J ends lost 1 base and 2 bases respectively, with 3 bases between them. This CDR3 region has 14 residues. The CDR3 DNA reads as TGTGCCAGCAGTGAATCGGCTGGGGCCAACGTCCTGACTTTC. It specifies CASSESAGANVLTF.

The chain recombines TRBV30 with TRBJ2-3; 16 bases map to TRBD2. The germline V gene has CDR1 GTSNPN and CDR2 SVGIG (reference sequence). The CDR3 is made up of 16 amino acids. Trimming took 5 bases from V and 6 from J; bases not matched to a gene: 8. This CDR3 is CAWGRGLAGGGDTQYF. Here the CDR3 DNA reads TGTGCCTGGGGTCGGGGACTAGCGGGAGGGGGGGATACGCAGTATTTT. Using reference TRBV30 and TRBJ2-3 for the parts outside the CDR3, the full variable domain is SQTIHQWPATLVQPVGSPLSLECTVEGTSNPNLYWYRQAAGRGLQLLFYSVGIGQISSEVPQNLSASRPQDRQFILSSKKLLLSDSGFYLCAWGRGLAGGGDTQYFGPGTRLTVL.

The chain is built from TRBV25-1 and TRBJ2-2; the D gene is possibly TRBD1 (6 bases). Looked up from germline, CDR1 is MGHDK and CDR2 is SYGVNS. The CDR3 runs 18 residues. Trimming took off 6 bases at V and 5 bases at J, with 25 bases between the two ends. This CDR3 is CASRGPSALAGDTGELFF. The CDR3 DNA is TGTGCCAGCAGAGGACCCTCAGCTTTGGCAGGGGATACCGGGGAGCTGTTTTTT.

The chain recombines TRBV28 with TRBJ2-7, with D possibly being TRBD1 (5 bases). Trimming removed 6 bases at V and 3 bases at J, with 6 bases between. The CDR3 is made up of 11 amino acids. From germline, CDR1 is MDHEN and CDR2 SYDVKM. The CDR3 loop reads CASRQGYEQYF. The CDR3 DNA follows: TGTGCCAGCAGGCAGGGCTACGAGCAGTACTTC.

V is TRBV12-5 and J is TRBJ1-1; D is unclear. The CDR3 totals 13 residues. The V and J ends lost 3 bases and 1 base respectively, with 6 bases between them. CDR1 is LGHNT and CDR2 is FRNRAP in the germline V gene. The CDR3, as DNA: TGTGCTAGTGGTTTCCGAGGGAACACTGAAGCTTTCTTT. Translation gives CASGFRGNTEAFF.